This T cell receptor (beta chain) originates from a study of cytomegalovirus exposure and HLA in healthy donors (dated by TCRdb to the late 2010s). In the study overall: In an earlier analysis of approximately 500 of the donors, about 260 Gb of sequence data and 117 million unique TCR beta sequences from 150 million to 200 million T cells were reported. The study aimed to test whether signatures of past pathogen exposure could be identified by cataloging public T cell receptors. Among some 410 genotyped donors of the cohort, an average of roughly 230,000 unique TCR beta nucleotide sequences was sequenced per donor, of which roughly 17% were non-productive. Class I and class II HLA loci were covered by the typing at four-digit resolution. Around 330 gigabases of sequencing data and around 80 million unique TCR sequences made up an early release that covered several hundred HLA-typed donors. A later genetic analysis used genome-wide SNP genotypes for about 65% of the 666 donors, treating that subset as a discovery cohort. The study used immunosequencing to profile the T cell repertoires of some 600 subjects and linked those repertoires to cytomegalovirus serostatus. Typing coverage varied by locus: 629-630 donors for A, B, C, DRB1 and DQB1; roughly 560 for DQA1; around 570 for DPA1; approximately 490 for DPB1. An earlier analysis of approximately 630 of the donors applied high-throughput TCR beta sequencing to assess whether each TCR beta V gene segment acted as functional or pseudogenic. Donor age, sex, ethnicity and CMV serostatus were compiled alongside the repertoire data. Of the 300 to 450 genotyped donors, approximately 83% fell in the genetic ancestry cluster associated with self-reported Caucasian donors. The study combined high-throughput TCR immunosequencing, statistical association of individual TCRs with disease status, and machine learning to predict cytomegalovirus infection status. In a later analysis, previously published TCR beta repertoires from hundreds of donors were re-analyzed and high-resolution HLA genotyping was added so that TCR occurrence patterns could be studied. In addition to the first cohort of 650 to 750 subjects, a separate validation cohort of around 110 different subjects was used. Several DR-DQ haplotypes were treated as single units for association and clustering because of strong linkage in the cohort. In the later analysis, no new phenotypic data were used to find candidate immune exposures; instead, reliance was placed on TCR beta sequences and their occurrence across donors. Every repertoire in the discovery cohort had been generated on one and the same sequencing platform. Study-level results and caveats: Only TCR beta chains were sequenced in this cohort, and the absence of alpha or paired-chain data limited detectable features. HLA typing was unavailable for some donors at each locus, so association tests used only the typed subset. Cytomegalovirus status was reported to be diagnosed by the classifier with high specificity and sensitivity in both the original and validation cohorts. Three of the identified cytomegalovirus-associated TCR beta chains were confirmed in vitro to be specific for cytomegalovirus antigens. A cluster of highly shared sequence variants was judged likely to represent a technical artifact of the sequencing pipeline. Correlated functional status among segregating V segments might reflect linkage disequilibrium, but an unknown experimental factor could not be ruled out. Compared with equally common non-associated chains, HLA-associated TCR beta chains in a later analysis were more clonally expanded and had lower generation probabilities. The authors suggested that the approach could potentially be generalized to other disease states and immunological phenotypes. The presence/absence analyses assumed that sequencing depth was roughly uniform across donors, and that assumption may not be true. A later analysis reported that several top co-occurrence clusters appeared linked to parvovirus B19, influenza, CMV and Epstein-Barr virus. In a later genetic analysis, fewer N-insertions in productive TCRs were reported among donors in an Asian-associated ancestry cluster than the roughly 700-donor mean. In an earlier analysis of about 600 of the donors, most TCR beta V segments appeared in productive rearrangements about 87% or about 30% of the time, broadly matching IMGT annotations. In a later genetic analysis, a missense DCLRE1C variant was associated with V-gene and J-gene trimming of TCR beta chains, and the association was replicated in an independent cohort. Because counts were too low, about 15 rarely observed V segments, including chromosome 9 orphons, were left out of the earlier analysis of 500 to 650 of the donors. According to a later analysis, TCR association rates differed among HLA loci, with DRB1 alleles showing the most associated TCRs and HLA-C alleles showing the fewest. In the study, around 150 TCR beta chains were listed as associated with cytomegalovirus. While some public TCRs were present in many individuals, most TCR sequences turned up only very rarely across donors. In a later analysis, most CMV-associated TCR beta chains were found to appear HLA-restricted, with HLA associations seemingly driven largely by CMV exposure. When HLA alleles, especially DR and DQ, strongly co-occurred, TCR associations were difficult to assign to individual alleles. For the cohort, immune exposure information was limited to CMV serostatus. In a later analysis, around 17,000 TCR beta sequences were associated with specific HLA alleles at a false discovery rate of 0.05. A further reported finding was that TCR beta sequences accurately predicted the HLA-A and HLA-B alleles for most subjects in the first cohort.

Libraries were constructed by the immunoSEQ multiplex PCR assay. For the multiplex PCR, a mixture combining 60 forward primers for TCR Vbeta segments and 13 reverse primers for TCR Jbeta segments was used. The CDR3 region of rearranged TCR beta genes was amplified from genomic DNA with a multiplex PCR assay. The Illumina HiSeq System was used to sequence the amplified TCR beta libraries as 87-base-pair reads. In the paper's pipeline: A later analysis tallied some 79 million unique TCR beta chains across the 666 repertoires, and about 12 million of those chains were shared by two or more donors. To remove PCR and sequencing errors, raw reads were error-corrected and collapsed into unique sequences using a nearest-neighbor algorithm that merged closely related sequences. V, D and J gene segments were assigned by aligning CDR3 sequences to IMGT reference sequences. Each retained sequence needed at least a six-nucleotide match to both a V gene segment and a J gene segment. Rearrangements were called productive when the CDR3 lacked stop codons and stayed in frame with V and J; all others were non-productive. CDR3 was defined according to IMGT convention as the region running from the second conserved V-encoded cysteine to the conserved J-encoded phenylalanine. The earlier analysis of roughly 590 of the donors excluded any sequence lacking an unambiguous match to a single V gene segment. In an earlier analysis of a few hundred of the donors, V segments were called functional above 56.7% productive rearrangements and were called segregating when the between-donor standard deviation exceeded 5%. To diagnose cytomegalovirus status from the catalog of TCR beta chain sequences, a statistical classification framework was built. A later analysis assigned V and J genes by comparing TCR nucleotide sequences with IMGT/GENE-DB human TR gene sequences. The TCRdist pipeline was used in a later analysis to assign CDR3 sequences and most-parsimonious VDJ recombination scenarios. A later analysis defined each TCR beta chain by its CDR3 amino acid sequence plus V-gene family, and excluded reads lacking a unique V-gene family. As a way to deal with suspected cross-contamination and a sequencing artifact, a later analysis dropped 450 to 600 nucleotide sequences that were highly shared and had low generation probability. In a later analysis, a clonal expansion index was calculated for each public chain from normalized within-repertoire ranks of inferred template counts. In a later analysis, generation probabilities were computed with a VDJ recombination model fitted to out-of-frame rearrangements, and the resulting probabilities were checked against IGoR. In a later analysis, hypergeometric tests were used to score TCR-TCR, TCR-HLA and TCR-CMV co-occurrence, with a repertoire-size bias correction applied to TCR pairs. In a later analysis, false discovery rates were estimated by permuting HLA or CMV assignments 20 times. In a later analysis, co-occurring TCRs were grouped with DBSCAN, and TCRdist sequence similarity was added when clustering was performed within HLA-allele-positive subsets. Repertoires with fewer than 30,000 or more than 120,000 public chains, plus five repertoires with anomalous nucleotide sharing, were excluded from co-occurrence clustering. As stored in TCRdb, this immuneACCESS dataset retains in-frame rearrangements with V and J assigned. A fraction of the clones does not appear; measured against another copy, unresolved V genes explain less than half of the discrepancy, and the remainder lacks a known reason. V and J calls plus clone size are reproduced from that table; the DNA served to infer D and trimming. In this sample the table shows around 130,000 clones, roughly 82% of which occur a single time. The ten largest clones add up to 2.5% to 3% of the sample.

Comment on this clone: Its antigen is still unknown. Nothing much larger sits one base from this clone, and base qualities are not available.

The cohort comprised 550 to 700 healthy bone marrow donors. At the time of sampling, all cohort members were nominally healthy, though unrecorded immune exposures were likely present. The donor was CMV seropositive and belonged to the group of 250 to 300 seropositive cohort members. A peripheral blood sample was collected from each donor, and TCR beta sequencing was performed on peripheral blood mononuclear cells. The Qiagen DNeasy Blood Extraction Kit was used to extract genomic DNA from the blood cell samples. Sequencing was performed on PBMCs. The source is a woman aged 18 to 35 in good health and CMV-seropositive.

The sequenced DNA: TGCGCCAGCAGCCAAGATCCACTAGCGGTTCTCACAGATACGCAGTATTTT. It translates as CASSQDPLAVLTDTQYF. The rearranged segments are TRBV4-1 and TRBJ2-3; 8 of the junction bases match TRBD2. The germline V gene provides CDR1 MGHRA and CDR2 YSYEKL. From its cysteine to its phenylalanine, the CDR3 spans 17 amino acids. The CDR3 DNA has 51 bases and is translated from base 1. Germline trimming: 0 bases from V, 2 bases from J; junction bases outside gene matches: 7.